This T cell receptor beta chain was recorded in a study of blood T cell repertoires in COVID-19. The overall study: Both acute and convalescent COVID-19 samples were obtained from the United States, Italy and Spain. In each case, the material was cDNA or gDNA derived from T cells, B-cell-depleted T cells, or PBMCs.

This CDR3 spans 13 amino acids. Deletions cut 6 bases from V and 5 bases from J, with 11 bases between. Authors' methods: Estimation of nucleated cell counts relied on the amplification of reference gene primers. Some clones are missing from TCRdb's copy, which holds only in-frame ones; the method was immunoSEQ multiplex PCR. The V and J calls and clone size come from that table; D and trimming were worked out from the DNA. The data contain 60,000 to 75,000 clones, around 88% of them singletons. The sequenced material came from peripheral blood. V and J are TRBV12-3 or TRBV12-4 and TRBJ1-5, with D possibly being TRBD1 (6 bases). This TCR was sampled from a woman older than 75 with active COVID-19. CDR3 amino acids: CASSLDSDQPQHF. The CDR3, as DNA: TGTGCCAGCAGCCTGGACAGCGATCAGCCCCAGCATTTT.